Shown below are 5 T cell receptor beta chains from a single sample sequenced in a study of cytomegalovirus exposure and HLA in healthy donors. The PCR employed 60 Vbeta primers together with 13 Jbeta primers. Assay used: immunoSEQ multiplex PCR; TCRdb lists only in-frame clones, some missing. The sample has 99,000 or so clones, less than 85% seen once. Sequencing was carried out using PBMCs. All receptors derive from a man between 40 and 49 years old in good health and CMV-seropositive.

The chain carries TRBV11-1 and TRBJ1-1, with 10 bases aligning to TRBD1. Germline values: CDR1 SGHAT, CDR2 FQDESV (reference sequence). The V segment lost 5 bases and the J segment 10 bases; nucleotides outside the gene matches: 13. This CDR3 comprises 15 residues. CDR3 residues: CASSPNLGQGFGAFF. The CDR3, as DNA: TGTGCCAGCAGCCCAAACCTGGGACAGGGGTTTGGAGCTTTCTTT.

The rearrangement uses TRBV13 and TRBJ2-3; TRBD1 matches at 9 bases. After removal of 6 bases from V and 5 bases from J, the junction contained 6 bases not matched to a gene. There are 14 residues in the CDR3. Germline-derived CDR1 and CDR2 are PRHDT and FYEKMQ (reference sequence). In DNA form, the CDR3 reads TGTGCCAGCAGTGACACAGGGGGCAAAGATACGCAGTATTTT. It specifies CASSDTGGKDTQYF.

CDR3 residues: CASSLGSLQETQYF. CDR3 bases: TGTGCCAGCAGCTTAGGGAGCCTCCAAGAGACCCAGTACTTC. The V gene is TRBV7-2, the J gene TRBJ2-5, with unresolved D. Looked up from germline, CDR1 is SGHTA and CDR2 is FQGNSA. V was shortened by 1 base and J by 1 base, with 7 bases between the two germline ends. The CDR3 has 14 residues.

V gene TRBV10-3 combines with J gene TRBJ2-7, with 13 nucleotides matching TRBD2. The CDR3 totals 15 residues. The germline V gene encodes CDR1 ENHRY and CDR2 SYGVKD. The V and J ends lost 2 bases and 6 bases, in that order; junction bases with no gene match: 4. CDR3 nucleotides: TGTGCCATCAGTGAGGGACTAGCGGGGGCCTTCGAGCAGTACTTC. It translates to CAISEGLAGAFEQYF.

In DNA, the CDR3 is TGTGCCAGCAGGGAGACTAGCGGGGGCCTAAATTACTTC. Translated: CASRETSGGLNYF. This chain links TRBV6-6 with TRBJ2-5, with 12 bases aligning to TRBD2. The J segment lost 14 bases and the V segment lost 6 bases, leaving 10 bases of the junction unmatched. CDR3 length equals 13 residues. The germline CDR1 and CDR2 sequences are MNHNY and SVGAGI (reference sequence).